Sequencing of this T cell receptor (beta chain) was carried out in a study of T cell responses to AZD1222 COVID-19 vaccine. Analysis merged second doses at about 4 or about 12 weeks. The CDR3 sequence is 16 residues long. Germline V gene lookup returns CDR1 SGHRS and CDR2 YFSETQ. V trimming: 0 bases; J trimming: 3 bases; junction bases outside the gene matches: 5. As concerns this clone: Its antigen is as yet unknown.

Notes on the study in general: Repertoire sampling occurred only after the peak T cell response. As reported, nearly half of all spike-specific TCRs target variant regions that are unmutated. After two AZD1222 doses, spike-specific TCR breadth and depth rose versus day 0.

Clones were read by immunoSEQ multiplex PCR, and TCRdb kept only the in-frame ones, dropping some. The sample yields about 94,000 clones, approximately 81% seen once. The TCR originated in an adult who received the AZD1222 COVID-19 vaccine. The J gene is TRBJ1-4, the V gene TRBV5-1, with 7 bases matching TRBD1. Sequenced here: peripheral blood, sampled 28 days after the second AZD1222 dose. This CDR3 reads CASSLAEGAANEKLFF. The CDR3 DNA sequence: TGCGCCAGCAGCTTGGCCGAGGGGGCGGCTAATGAAAAACTGTTTTTT.